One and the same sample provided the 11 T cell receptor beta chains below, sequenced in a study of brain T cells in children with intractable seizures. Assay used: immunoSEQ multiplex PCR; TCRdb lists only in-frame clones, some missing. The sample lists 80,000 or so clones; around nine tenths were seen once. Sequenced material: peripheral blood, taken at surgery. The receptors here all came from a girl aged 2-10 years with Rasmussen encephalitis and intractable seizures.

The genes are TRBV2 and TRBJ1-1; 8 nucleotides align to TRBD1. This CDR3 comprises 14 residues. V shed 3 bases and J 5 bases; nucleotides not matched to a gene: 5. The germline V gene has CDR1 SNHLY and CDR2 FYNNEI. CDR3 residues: CASSDTGGRTEAFF. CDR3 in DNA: TGTGCCAGCAGTGATACAGGGGGTCGTACTGAAGCTTTCTTT.

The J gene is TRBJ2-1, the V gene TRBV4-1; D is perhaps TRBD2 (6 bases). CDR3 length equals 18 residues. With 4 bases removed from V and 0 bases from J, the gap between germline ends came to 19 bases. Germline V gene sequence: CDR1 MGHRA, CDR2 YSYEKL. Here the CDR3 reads CASSPWGERASSYNEQFF. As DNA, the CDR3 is TGCGCCAGCAGCCCTTGGGGGGAGCGGGCGAGCTCCTACAATGAGCAGTTCTTC.

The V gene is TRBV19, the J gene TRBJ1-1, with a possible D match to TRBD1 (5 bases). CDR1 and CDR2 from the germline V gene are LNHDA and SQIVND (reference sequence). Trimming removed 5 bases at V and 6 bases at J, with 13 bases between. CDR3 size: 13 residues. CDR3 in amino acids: CASSLTHRSEAFF. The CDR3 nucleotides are TGTGCCAGTAGTCTAACCCACAGGTCTGAAGCTTTCTTT. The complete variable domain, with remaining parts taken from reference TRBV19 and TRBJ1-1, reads DGGITQSPKYLFRKEGQNVTLSCEQNLNHDAMYWYRQDPGQGLRLIYYSQIVNDFQKGDIAEGYSVSREKKESFPLTVTSAQKNPTAFYLCASSLTHRSEAFFGQGTRLTVV.

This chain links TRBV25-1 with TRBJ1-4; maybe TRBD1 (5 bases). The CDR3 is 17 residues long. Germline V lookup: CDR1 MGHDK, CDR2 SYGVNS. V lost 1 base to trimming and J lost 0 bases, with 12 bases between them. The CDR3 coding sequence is TGTGCCAGCAGTGAATTAATCGGGGCTACAACTAATGAAAAACTGTTTTTT. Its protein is CASSELIGATTNEKLFF.

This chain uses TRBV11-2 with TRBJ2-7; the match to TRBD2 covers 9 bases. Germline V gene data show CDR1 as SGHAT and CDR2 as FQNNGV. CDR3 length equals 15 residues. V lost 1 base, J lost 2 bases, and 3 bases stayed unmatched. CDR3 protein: CASSLGLAGPYEQYF. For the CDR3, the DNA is TGTGCCAGCAGCTTAGGGCTAGCGGGGCCCTACGAGCAGTACTTC.

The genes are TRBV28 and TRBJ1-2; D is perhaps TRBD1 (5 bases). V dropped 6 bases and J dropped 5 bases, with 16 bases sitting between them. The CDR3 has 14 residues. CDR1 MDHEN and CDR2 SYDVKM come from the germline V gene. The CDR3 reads CASSQGRGPYGYTF. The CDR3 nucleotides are TGTGCCAGCAGCCAGGGACGGGGCCCGTATGGCTACACCTTC.

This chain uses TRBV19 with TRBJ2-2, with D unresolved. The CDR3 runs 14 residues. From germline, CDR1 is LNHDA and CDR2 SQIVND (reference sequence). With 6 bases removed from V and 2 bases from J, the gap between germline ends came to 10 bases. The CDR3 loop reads CASSPTANTGELFF. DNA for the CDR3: TGTGCCAGTAGCCCTACAGCTAACACCGGGGAGCTGTTTTTT.

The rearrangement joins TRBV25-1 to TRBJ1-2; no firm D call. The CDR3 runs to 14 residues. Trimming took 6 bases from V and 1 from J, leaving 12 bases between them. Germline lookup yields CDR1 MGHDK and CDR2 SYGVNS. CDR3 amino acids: CASRPPGRNYGYTF. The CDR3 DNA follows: TGTGCCAGCAGGCCTCCCGGACGTAACTATGGCTACACCTTC.

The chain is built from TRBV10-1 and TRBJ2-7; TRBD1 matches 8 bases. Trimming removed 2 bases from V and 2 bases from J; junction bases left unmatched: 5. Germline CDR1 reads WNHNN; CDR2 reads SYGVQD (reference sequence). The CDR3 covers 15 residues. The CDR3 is CASSEGRTGTYEQYF. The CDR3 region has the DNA TGCGCCAGCAGTGAGGGGAGGACAGGGACCTACGAGCAGTACTTC.

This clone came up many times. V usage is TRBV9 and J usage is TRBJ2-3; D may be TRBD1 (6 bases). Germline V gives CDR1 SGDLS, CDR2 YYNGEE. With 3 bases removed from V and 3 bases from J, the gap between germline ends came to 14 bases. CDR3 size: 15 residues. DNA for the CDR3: TGTGCCAGCAGCGCCAGGGGATGGGGTACAGATACGCAGTATTTT. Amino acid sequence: CASSARGWGTDTQYF.

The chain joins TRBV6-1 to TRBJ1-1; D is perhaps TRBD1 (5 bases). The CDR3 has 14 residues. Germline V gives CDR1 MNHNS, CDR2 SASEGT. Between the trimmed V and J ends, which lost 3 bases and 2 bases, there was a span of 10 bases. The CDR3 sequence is CASSDRAPNTEAFF. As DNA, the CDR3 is TGTGCCAGCAGTGACAGGGCACCAAACACTGAAGCTTTCTTT.